This is a list of T cell receptor beta chains from one sample in a study of cytomegalovirus exposure and HLA in healthy donors. The table came from immunoSEQ multiplex PCR; TCRdb's copy has only in-frame clones and leaves some out. The table records some 150,000 clones, 50% to 75% of them present only once. Sequenced material: PBMCs. The receptors were gathered from a woman aged 25 to 45 in good health and CMV-seropositive. Each CDR3 is given with its conserved first and last residue. A D gene is named only where the DNA matches it firmly. Clone size appears in some rows only: once, few, many, or a class for an expanded clone.

cdr3_aa,cdr3_nt,d_call,v_call,j_call,clone_size
CASSLEGRGSGETQYF,TGTGCCAGCAGCTTGGAGGGCAGGGGGTCGGGAGAGACCCAGTACTTC,TRBD1,TRBV5-6,TRBJ2-5,.
CASSQVAGQIDEQYF,TGCGCCAGCAGCCAAGTGGCAGGACAGATAGACGAGCAGTACTTC,.,TRBV4-1,TRBJ2-7,few
CASRSGQGYQETQYF,TGCGCCAGCAGATCTGGACAGGGGTACCAAGAGACCCAGTACTTC,TRBD1,TRBV5-1,TRBJ2-5,.
CASSQFSRVGEKLFF,TGCGCCAGCAGCCAATTCTCCAGGGTTGGGGAAAAACTGTTTTTT,.,TRBV4-1,TRBJ1-4,few
CASSVEAGGPIADMQYF,TGTGCTAGCAGCGTAGAGGCGGGGGGGCCTATAGCAGATATGCAGTATTTT,TRBD2,TRBV9,TRBJ2-3,.
CASSVEAGGPLETQYF,TGTGCCAGCAGCGTAGAAGCGGGGGGGCCTTTAGAGACCCAGTACTTC,TRBD2,TRBV9,TRBJ2-5,.
CSVGWGQGFHEQYF,TGCAGCGTTGGTTGGGGACAGGGGTTCCACGAGCAGTACTTC,TRBD1,TRBV29-1,TRBJ2-7,.
CASRESYEQYF,TGTGCCAGCAGGGAGTCCTACGAGCAGTACTTC,.,TRBV2,TRBJ2-7,few
CASSQDRGVNYGYTF,TGCGCCAGCAGCCAAGATCGGGGGGTGAACTATGGCTACACCTTC,.,TRBV4-1,TRBJ1-2,few
CASSLAGLGHTIYF,TGCGCCAGCAGCTTGGCGGGATTAGGACACACCATATATTTT,.,TRBV5-1,TRBJ1-3,.
CASSQQVNYGYTF,TGTGCCAGCAGCCAACAGGTTAACTATGGCTACACCTTC,.,TRBV6-6,TRBJ1-2,.
CASSAQWRQGNTDTQYF,TGTGCCAGCAGCGCTCAATGGCGGCAGGGAAACACAGATACGCAGTATTTT,.,TRBV9,TRBJ2-3,few
CATSRDTPSGGSTGELFF,TGTGCCACCAGCAGAGATACGCCTAGCGGGGGTTCAACCGGGGAGCTGTTTTTT,TRBD2,TRBV15,TRBJ2-2,.
CASSPTRDRGSAFF,TGTGCCAGCTCACCAACTAGGGACAGGGGTTCAGCTTTCTTT,TRBD1,TRBV18,TRBJ1-1,.
CAIRGAGELFF,TGTGCCATCAGGGGAGCCGGGGAGCTGTTTTTT,.,TRBV10-3,TRBJ2-2,.
CASSVSGATNQPQHF,TGTGCCAGCAGCGTATCAGGGGCGACGAATCAGCCCCAGCATTTT,.,TRBV9,TRBJ1-5,.
CAWSGGLWNEQFF,TGTGCCTGGAGTGGGGGACTGTGGAATGAGCAGTTCTTC,.,TRBV30,TRBJ2-1,.
CASSPKTSDSYNEQFF,TGTGCCAGCAGCCCAAAGACTAGTGACTCCTACAATGAGCAGTTCTTC,.,TRBV13,TRBJ2-1,few
CASSLERGGYNEQFF,TGTGCCAGCAGCTTAGAACGGGGGGGCTACAATGAGCAGTTCTTC,TRBD2,TRBV13,TRBJ2-1,.
CAWSVVDSNQPQHF,TGTGCCTGGAGTGTTGTAGATAGCAATCAGCCCCAGCATTTT,.,TRBV30,TRBJ1-5,few
CASSFAREVNEQYF,TGTGCCAGCAGCTTCGCGCGGGAGGTTAACGAGCAGTACTTC,TRBD2,TRBV13,TRBJ2-7,.
CASSVGLHSSYEQYF,TGTGCCAGCAGCGTAGGATTGCACAGTTCATACGAGCAGTACTTC,.,TRBV9,TRBJ2-7,.
CASSEDRGGGKNIQYF,TGTGCCAGCAGTGAGGACAGGGGGGGAGGCAAAAACATTCAGTACTTC,TRBD1,TRBV25-1,TRBJ2-4,.
CASSFGLNTGELFF,TGTGCCAGCAGCTTCGGACTTAACACCGGGGAGCTGTTTTTT,.,TRBV11-2,TRBJ2-2,few
CASSSGTSSYGYTF,TGTGCCAGCAGCTCAGGGACTTCGTCCTATGGCTACACCTTC,.,TRBV13,TRBJ1-2,few
CASSIDGANQPQHF,TGTGCCAGTAGTATAGATGGGGCCAATCAGCCCCAGCATTTT,.,TRBV19,TRBJ1-5,.
CASSLTVAGGETQYF,TGTGCCAGCAGTTTAACGGTAGCGGGGGGGGAGACCCAGTACTTC,TRBD2,TRBV28,TRBJ2-5,.
CASSSNQGFGNTIYF,TGTGCCAGCAGCTCCAACCAGGGCTTCGGAAACACCATATATTTT,.,TRBV11-2,TRBJ1-3,.
CASSYAQGSAKNIQYF,TGTGCCAGCAGTTACGCACAGGGTTCGGCCAAAAACATTCAGTACTTC,.,TRBV6-6,TRBJ2-4,.
CASSYWTGTVNEQFF,TGTGCCAGCAGTTATTGGACAGGGACTGTCAATGAGCAGTTCTTC,TRBD1,TRBV2,TRBJ2-1,.
CASSTPLAGVVYEQYF,TGTGCCAGCAGTACTCCACTAGCGGGAGTCGTCTACGAGCAGTACTTC,TRBD2,TRBV2,TRBJ2-7,.
CASNQRGSYEQYF,TGTGCCAGCAACCAAAGAGGGTCCTACGAGCAGTACTTC,.,TRBV6-6,TRBJ2-7,.
CATSNLAGGAYEQYF,TGTGCCACCAGCAACCTAGCGGGAGGTGCCTACGAGCAGTACTTC,TRBD2,TRBV15,TRBJ2-7,.
CASSLIRGTEAFF,TGTGCCAGCAGCTTAATCAGGGGCACTGAAGCTTTCTTT,.,TRBV13,TRBJ1-1,once
CASSLTGGAENTEAFF,TGTGCCAGCAGTTTAACAGGGGGTGCCGAGAACACTGAAGCTTTCTTT,TRBD1,TRBV4-2,TRBJ1-1,.
CASSIAGQGTVYEQYF,TGTGCCAGTAGTATAGCCGGACAGGGAACAGTGTACGAGCAGTACTTC,TRBD1,TRBV19,TRBJ2-7,.
CAIGTVRTYEQYF,TGTGCCATCGGGACAGTGAGAACCTACGAGCAGTACTTC,TRBD1,TRBV10-3,TRBJ2-7,few
CASSRNPGNTDTQYF,TGTGCCAGCAGTCGCAATCCGGGGAACACAGATACGCAGTATTTT,.,TRBV7-2,TRBJ2-3,.
CASSLGQGADTQYF,TGTGCCAGCAGCTTGGGACAGGGAGCAGATACGCAGTATTTT,TRBD1,TRBV5-4,TRBJ2-3,.